This record covers a single TCR beta chain. What it recognizes is unknown. V was pared by 5 bases and J by 9 bases, with 8 bases between. The CDR3 consists of 11 residues. CDR1 is MDHEN, CDR2 SYDVKM, per germline. This sample stems from a study of T cells in narcolepsy. Study in general: Healthy controls were enrolled alongside patients with narcolepsy type 1 or type 2.

Points from the study as a whole: Autoreactive clonotypes reportedly recurred in blood of same and different patients, not controls. Same-patient CSF and blood CD4+ T cell clonotypes included HCRT-specific and TRIB2-specific autoreactive ones. Autoreactive clone sequences were missing from some blood memory CD4+ repertoires.

The data were produced by immunoSEQ multiplex PCR, yet TCRdb's version contains in-frame clones alone and is incomplete. The sample has tens of thousands of clones, around 85% seen once. The sample consisted of CD45RA- memory CD4+ T cells from PBMCs. The chain couples TRBV28 to TRBJ2-1; D unresolved. The receptor was derived from a human donor with narcolepsy. CDR3 residues: CASSLFREQFF. The CDR3 coding sequence is TGTGCCAGCAGTCTGTTCCGTGAGCAGTTCTTC.